This is a list of T cell receptor beta chains from one sample in a study of blood T cell repertoires in COVID-19. Method: immunoSEQ multiplex PCR; TCRdb's copy keeps in-frame clones and lacks some. The table includes about 240,000 clones, more than 75% detected once. Sequenced sample: peripheral blood. These receptors came from an elderly man with acute or convalescent COVID-19. Both conserved end residues are part of each CDR3. Each record gives: J gene, V gene, D gene, clone size, CDR3 DNA, CDR3 protein. A D gene is named only where the DNA matches it firmly. Size tells how often a clone was seen (once, few, many) or the class of an expanded clone, and some rows leave it out.

j_gene: TRBJ1-5
v_gene: TRBV19
d_gene: .
abundance: .
CDR3nt: TGTGCCAGTAGGGCCCGCCCGCAGCCCCAGCATTTT
CDR3aa: CASRARPQPQHF

j_gene: TRBJ1-4
v_gene: TRBV5-1
d_gene: .
abundance: .
CDR3nt: TGCGCCAGCAAGGGGATCAGTACCACTAATGAAAAACTGTTTTTT
CDR3aa: CASKGISTTNEKLFF

j_gene: TRBJ2-2
v_gene: TRBV5-1
d_gene: .
abundance: .
CDR3nt: TGCGCCAGCAGCTTGGCAGTGAACACCGGGGAGCTGTTTTTT
CDR3aa: CASSLAVNTGELFF

j_gene: TRBJ2-1
v_gene: TRBV5-1
d_gene: .
abundance: .
CDR3nt: TGCGCCAGCAGCTTGCCGGGGAACAATGAGCAGTTCTTC
CDR3aa: CASSLPGNNEQFF

j_gene: TRBJ1-2
v_gene: TRBV5-6
d_gene: .
abundance: .
CDR3nt: TGTGCCAGCAGCCTCCGTGGGGGGGCTGGCTACACCTTC
CDR3aa: CASSLRGGAGYTF

j_gene: TRBJ1-5
v_gene: TRBV2
d_gene: .
abundance: .
CDR3nt: TGTGCCAGCAGAGGGGCGTCGGCTAGTCAGCCCCAGCATTTT
CDR3aa: CASRGASASQPQHF

j_gene: TRBJ1-1
v_gene: TRBV6-1
d_gene: TRBD1
abundance: many
CDR3nt: TGTGCCAGCAGTGAAGCGCGGGGACAGCCCATGAACACTGAAGCTTTCTTT
CDR3aa: CASSEARGQPMNTEAFF

j_gene: TRBJ1-1
v_gene: TRBV14
d_gene: .
abundance: few
CDR3nt: TGTGCCAGCAGCCTAACCGACAAGGCGCGAGCTTTCTTT
CDR3aa: CASSLTDKARAFF

j_gene: TRBJ1-1
v_gene: TRBV7-8
d_gene: .
abundance: .
CDR3nt: TGTGCCAGCAGCTTAGAAGGTCGGAGTCAGAGTGAAGCTTTCTTT
CDR3aa: CASSLEGRSQSEAFF

j_gene: TRBJ2-1
v_gene: TRBV29-1
d_gene: TRBD2
abundance: .
CDR3nt: TGCAGCGTTGCGGGAGGCCTAACCTACAATGAGCAGTTCTTC
CDR3aa: CSVAGGLTYNEQFF

j_gene: TRBJ1-1
v_gene: TRBV5-6
d_gene: TRBD1
abundance: .
CDR3nt: TGTGCCAGTGGGACAGGGAGCACTGAAGCTTTCTTT
CDR3aa: CASGTGSTEAFF

j_gene: TRBJ2-5
v_gene: TRBV18
d_gene: TRBD2
abundance: .
CDR3nt: TGTGCCAGCTCACCTACCCCCCTTACTAGCGGCAAAGAGACCCAGTACTTC
CDR3aa: CASSPTPLTSGKETQYF

j_gene: TRBJ2-7
v_gene: TRBV10-3
d_gene: TRBD2
abundance: once
CDR3nt: TGTGCCATCAGTGAGTTTAGCGGGAGTCGGAACGAGCAGTACTTC
CDR3aa: CAISEFSGSRNEQYF

j_gene: TRBJ1-6
v_gene: TRBV5-1
d_gene: .
abundance: .
CDR3nt: TGCGCCAGCAGCACGGAACAGGGACCCTCCTATAATTCACCCCTCCACTTT
CDR3aa: CASSTEQGPSYNSPLHF

j_gene: TRBJ1-5
v_gene: TRBV10-3
d_gene: TRBD1
abundance: .
CDR3nt: TGTGCCATCAGCCCTACAGGGGGCGTAGATCAGCCCCAGCATTTT
CDR3aa: CAISPTGGVDQPQHF

j_gene: TRBJ2-7
v_gene: TRBV2
d_gene: TRBD1
abundance: .
CDR3nt: TGTGCCAGCAGCCGACAGGGGCCAGAATACGAGCAGTACTTC
CDR3aa: CASSRQGPEYEQYF

j_gene: TRBJ2-2
v_gene: TRBV11-2
d_gene: TRBD2
abundance: few
CDR3nt: TGTGCCAGCAGTTCGGGGAGGGCCGGGGAGCTGTTTTTT
CDR3aa: CASSSGRAGELFF

j_gene: TRBJ1-1
v_gene: TRBV7-2
d_gene: .
abundance: .
CDR3nt: TGTGCCAGCAGCTCCCGAGGAGAGCAGCGGGGTAAGGTAGCTTTCTTT
CDR3aa: CASSSRGEQRGKVAFF

j_gene: TRBJ2-1
v_gene: TRBV7-2
d_gene: TRBD2
abundance: .
CDR3nt: TGTGCCAGCAGCATCGTAGCGGGAGCGCACAATGAGCAGTTCTTC
CDR3aa: CASSIVAGAHNEQFF

j_gene: TRBJ2-3
v_gene: TRBV5-1
d_gene: TRBD2
abundance: few
CDR3nt: TGCGCCAGTAATCTAGCGGGGGGATCAGATACGCAGTATTTT
CDR3aa: CASNLAGGSDTQYF

j_gene: TRBJ1-1
v_gene: TRBV6-4
d_gene: TRBD1
abundance: .
CDR3nt: TGTGCCAGCAGCGACAGGGGAGGAAACACTGAAGCTTTCTTT
CDR3aa: CASSDRGGNTEAFF

j_gene: TRBJ1-1
v_gene: TRBV20-1
d_gene: .
abundance: .
CDR3nt: TGCAGTGCTAGTCGCCTAGGGAGCACTGAAGCTTTCTTT
CDR3aa: CSASRLGSTEAFF

j_gene: TRBJ1-4
v_gene: TRBV5-4
d_gene: .
abundance: .
CDR3nt: TGTGCCAGCAGCATGACAGAGAATGAAAAACTGTTTTTT
CDR3aa: CASSMTENEKLFF

j_gene: TRBJ2-2
v_gene: TRBV18
d_gene: .
abundance: .
CDR3nt: TGTGCCAGCTCTCGCGCCGGAGGGGGCGCGGGCCCCGGGGAGCTGTTTTTT
CDR3aa: CASSRAGGGAGPGELFF

j_gene: TRBJ1-4
v_gene: TRBV9
d_gene: TRBD1
abundance: .
CDR3nt: TGTGCCAGCAGCGTGGAGGAAAAGCGCCAGGGGGTGACTAATGAAAAACTGTTTTTT
CDR3aa: CASSVEEKRQGVTNEKLFF

j_gene: TRBJ1-5
v_gene: TRBV5-5
d_gene: .
abundance: .
CDR3nt: TGTGCCAGCAGCCCTAGTTGGATTAGCAATCAGCCCCAGCATTTT
CDR3aa: CASSPSWISNQPQHF

j_gene: TRBJ2-3
v_gene: TRBV5-1
d_gene: .
abundance: few
CDR3nt: TGCGCCAGCAGCTTAGGAGGACGCATGGCAGATACGCAGTATTTT
CDR3aa: CASSLGGRMADTQYF

j_gene: TRBJ2-3
v_gene: TRBV5-1
d_gene: TRBD2
abundance: .
CDR3nt: TGCGCCAGCAGCTTGGACGGGGGGGCTCCAGGGGATACGCAGTATTTT
CDR3aa: CASSLDGGAPGDTQYF

j_gene: TRBJ2-7
v_gene: TRBV11-2
d_gene: TRBD2
abundance: .
CDR3nt: TGTGCCAGCAGCCCCAGCGGGAGAGGTGGCGAGCAGTACTTC
CDR3aa: CASSPSGRGGEQYF

j_gene: TRBJ1-5
v_gene: TRBV6-5
d_gene: TRBD1
abundance: .
CDR3nt: TGTGCCAGCAGTTTCCCCGGGACAGGGCAACAGCCCCAGCATTTT
CDR3aa: CASSFPGTGQQPQHF

j_gene: TRBJ2-1
v_gene: TRBV3-1/TRBV3-2
d_gene: .
abundance: .
CDR3nt: TGTGCCAGCAGCCAAGGACTAGGACCCCTGCATGCTGAGCAGTTCTTC
CDR3aa: CASSQGLGPLHAEQFF

j_gene: TRBJ2-7
v_gene: TRBV27
d_gene: TRBD2
abundance: .
CDR3nt: TGTGCCAGCAGTTTCAGCGGGGGTACCTACGAGCAGTACTTC
CDR3aa: CASSFSGGTYEQYF

j_gene: TRBJ2-7
v_gene: TRBV7-9
d_gene: .
abundance: .
CDR3nt: TGTGCCAGCAGCCTACAGGGTTTGGACGAGCAGTACTTC
CDR3aa: CASSLQGLDEQYF

j_gene: TRBJ1-6
v_gene: TRBV7-2
d_gene: TRBD1
abundance: .
CDR3nt: TGTGCCAGCAGCACCCGGACAGGGAGGCTTTCACCCCTCCACTTT
CDR3aa: CASSTRTGRLSPLHF

j_gene: TRBJ2-1
v_gene: TRBV4-2
d_gene: TRBD2
abundance: once
CDR3nt: TGTGCCAGCAGCCAAGAGGGGGCGGGGGGAGTCGATGAGCAGTTCTTC
CDR3aa: CASSQEGAGGVDEQFF

j_gene: TRBJ2-7
v_gene: TRBV28
d_gene: .
abundance: once
CDR3nt: TGTGCCAGCAGGGGGGCAGCACGCGAGCAGTACTTC
CDR3aa: CASRGAAREQYF

j_gene: TRBJ2-1
v_gene: TRBV19
d_gene: .
abundance: .
CDR3nt: TGTGCCAGTACCAAGGGGGGGAGGGTATCTGAGCAGTTCTTC
CDR3aa: CASTKGGRVSEQFF

j_gene: TRBJ2-5
v_gene: TRBV23-1
d_gene: TRBD1
abundance: .
CDR3nt: TGCGCCAGCACCTTGGACAGGAAAGAGACCCAGTACTTC
CDR3aa: CASTLDRKETQYF

j_gene: TRBJ1-1
v_gene: TRBV7-9
d_gene: .
abundance: .
CDR3nt: TGTGCCAGCAGCTTAAATCAGGGGCCGGGCTCTGAAGCTTTCTTT
CDR3aa: CASSLNQGPGSEAFF

j_gene: TRBJ2-7
v_gene: TRBV5-4
d_gene: .
abundance: .
CDR3nt: TGTGCCAGCAGCCGGGACGGAGGGTCCCTCTACGAGCAGTACTTC
CDR3aa: CASSRDGGSLYEQYF